This T cell receptor beta chain stems from a study of blood T cell repertoires in COVID-19 (dated by TCRdb to 2020 to 2022). Context from the whole study: Collaborator samples came from the United States, Italy and Spain and covered acute and convalescent phases of COVID-19. The prospective study material was composed of cDNA or gDNA derived from T cells, B-cell-depleted T cells, or PBMCs. Deeply sampled blood TCRbeta repertoires from subjects exposed to, actively infected with, or recovered from COVID-19 were included in the dataset. The repertoires were released in a freely available public database meant as a resource for research on the immune response to SARS-CoV-2. Samples came from the ongoing ImmuneRACE study (first 160 participants) plus 1,254 subjects from 6 global collaborators. Nearly every sample came with metadata listing a de-identified subject ID, COVID-19 status, age in years and sex. HLA class I and class II types, where available, came from metadata supplied by the sample provider rather than from assay-based typing.

TCRbeta CDR3 regions were amplified from genomic DNA by means of the immunoSEQ Assay, a bias-controlled multiplex PCR. On the authors' methods: Within the assay, amplification of reference gene primers was used to estimate how many nucleated cells each sample contained. Sequence reads were collapsed and filtered to measure the absolute abundance of every unique TCRbeta CDR3 rearrangement. For each sample, productive Simpson clonality was calculated by taking the square root of Simpson's diversity index across productive rearrangements. TCRdb holds this immuneACCESS table with in-frame rearrangements only. Some clones are missing; in checked studies, unresolved V genes explain under half, and the rest has no known cause. That table gives V, J and clone size, and the DNA gave D and trimming. The sample has about 140,000 clones on record, around 80% of them singletons. The ten largest make up 3.5% to 4.5% of the sample.

The collaborating institutions used their own protocols to collect whole blood in K2EDTA tubes. For TCRbeta analysis, collaborators shipped samples in one of three forms: frozen whole blood, isolated PBMCs, or DNA extracted from either of those sample types. Broader findings and caveats from the paper: The amount of clinical and demographic metadata varied by source and participant and was provided uncurated.

As regards this clone: Its antigen is currently not known. No base qualities exist here, and no much larger clone lies one base off it.

This TCR came from a man in his sixties with acute or convalescent COVID-19. The sequenced material came from peripheral blood.

The sequenced DNA: TGTGCCAGCAGCCCCGGACAGGGCTATGGCTACACCTTC. Its protein reads: CASSPGQGYGYTF. The rearranged segments are TRBV7-9 and TRBJ1-2; TRBD1 aligns with 8 central bases. Inclusive of the bounding cysteine and phenylalanine, the CDR3 is 13 residues long. Only the CDR3 region is kept as DNA, spanning 39 bases read in frame from base 1. CDR1 SEHNR and CDR2 FQNEAQ were looked up in the germline V gene (reference sequence). Clipping removes 5 bases from V and 4 bases from J, with 3 as the unmatched junction base count.